This TCR beta chain came from a study of blood T cell repertoires in COVID-19. Across the study: Italy, Spain and the United States were the sources of the convalescent and acute COVID-19 samples. The cDNA or gDNA used as material had been derived from T cells, B-cell-depleted T cells, or PBMCs.

In the original analysis: Using reference gene primer amplification, nucleated cell counts were estimated. Produced via immunoSEQ multiplex PCR; TCRdb's table is partial and in-frame only. D and trimming were read from the DNA, whereas the V and J calls and clone size are those reported in that table. In the table there are tens of thousands of clones, more than 85% of which are singletons. The CDR3 has 11 residues. Germline CDR1 is DFQATT and CDR2 is SNEGSKA (reference sequence). The junction had 2 bases not matched to a gene; V was cut back by 3 bases and J by 9 bases. The source of this sequence is a human donor with active COVID-19. The donor label of this sample is uncertain. Sequencing was performed on peripheral blood. The chain employs TRBV20-1 and TRBJ2-1; TRBD1 agrees at 7 bases. CDR3 sequence: CSARQGVEQFF. Here the CDR3 DNA reads TGCAGTGCTAGGCAGGGGGTTGAGCAGTTCTTC.